The rows below give T cell receptor beta chains drawn from one sample of a study of cytomegalovirus exposure and HLA in healthy donors. TCRdb keeps only in-frame clones here, not all; method: immunoSEQ multiplex PCR. The data hold 110,000 or so clones, with approximately 73% observed a single time. The source material was PBMCs. The source is a man aged 35 to 55 in good health and CMV-seronegative. The CDR3 runs from the conserved cysteine through the conserved F or W. D genes are given only for firm matches. Not all rows give a size; the values are once, few, many and, for expanded clones, a class.

size	D	J	V	DNA	CDR3
-	TRBD1	TRBJ2-7	TRBV5-6	TGTGCCAGCAGTCTCCGGGACAGACCCTACGAGCAGTACTTC	CASSLRDRPYEQYF
-	-	TRBJ1-2	TRBV7-2	TGTGCCAGCAGCGATCGTGGGCCTCCAGTTTACGGTGGCTACACCTTC	CASSDRGPPVYGGYTF
few	-	TRBJ1-1	TRBV10-2	TGCGCCAGCAGTGAGTCGAGCCTTGGTGAAGCTTTCTTT	CASSESSLGEAFF
-	-	TRBJ2-1	TRBV29-1	TGCAGCGTTGAAAAAGCGGGTTCCCCCTACAATGAGCAGTTCTTC	CSVEKAGSPYNEQFF
-	TRBD1	TRBJ2-2	TRBV5-4	TGTGCCAGCAGCCCGATTGACAGGGGGTGGACCGGGGAGCTGTTTTTT	CASSPIDRGWTGELFF
-	TRBD1	TRBJ2-7	TRBV10-2	TGCGCCAGCAGAGAGACCCTGGGACAGGTTCCCCCCTACGAGCAGTACTTC	CASRETLGQVPPYEQYF
-	TRBD1	TRBJ1-4	TRBV2	TGTGCCAGTCGGACAGGGGGAACTAATGAAAAACTGTTTTTT	CASRTGGTNEKLFF
-	-	TRBJ2-3	TRBV5-1	TGCGCCAGCAGCTTTGGGCCCGGACAGACAGATACGCAGTATTTT	CASSFGPGQTDTQYF
-	TRBD1	TRBJ1-1	TRBV28	TGTGCCAGCAGTTTCCCCCAGGGGGCAGGTAGCACTGAAGCTTTCTTT	CASSFPQGAGSTEAFF
-	TRBD1	TRBJ1-2	TRBV2	TGTGCCAGCAGGCAACGACAGGGCTATGGCTACACCTTC	CASRQRQGYGYTF
-	-	TRBJ2-7	TRBV15	TGTGCCACCAGCAGGTTGGACAACTACGAGCAGTACTTC	CATSRLDNYEQYF
-	-	TRBJ2-5	TRBV5-8	TGTGCCAGCAGACAAACGGGGGGCGTAGAGACCCAGTACTTC	CASRQTGGVETQYF
-	-	TRBJ2-1	TRBV5-1	TGCGCCAGCAGTGAACAGGGAACCTACAATGAGCAGTTCTTC	CASSEQGTYNEQFF
-	-	TRBJ2-2	TRBV27	TGTGCCAGCAGGGGAGGGGGGGCAATCGGGGAGCTGTTTTTT	CASRGGGAIGELFF
few	TRBD2	TRBJ2-7	TRBV9	TGTGCCAGCAGCGCGTTAGCGGGGGGAGACTACGAGCAGTACTTC	CASSALAGGDYEQYF
-	-	TRBJ1-1	TRBV4-3	TGCGCCAGCAGCCAAGATCTTGGGGGGGCGGGGAACACTGAAGCTTTCTTT	CASSQDLGGAGNTEAFF
-	TRBD1	TRBJ2-7	TRBV5-6	TGTGCCAGCAGCTTGTGGGACAGGGGAATGGGAGAGCAGTACTTC	CASSLWDRGMGEQYF
few	-	TRBJ1-4	TRBV29-1	TGCAGCGTAGCCTCTGGAAGGGGAGAAAAACTGTTTTTT	CSVASGRGEKLFF
-	TRBD1	TRBJ1-6	TRBV4-2	TGTGCCAGCAGCCTGTGGGGACAGGGGGATTCACCCCTCCACTTT	CASSLWGQGDSPLHF
-	-	TRBJ2-7	TRBV7-2	TGTGCCAGCAGCTTAGCCAGGAGGGCCTACGAGCAGTACTTC	CASSLARRAYEQYF
-	-	TRBJ1-4	TRBV9	TGTGCCAGCAGCGCAGGAGTTGGGGCGTCTGGTGAAAAACTGTTTTTT	CASSAGVGASGEKLFF
once	-	TRBJ2-1	TRBV5-1	TGCGCCAGCAGCTTGGTCGGCGGGGCTGGCGATGAGCAGTTCTTC	CASSLVGGAGDEQFF
-	-	TRBJ1-5	TRBV28	TGTGCCAGCAGTAGCGGGGGAGGGCATGGCAATCAGCCCCAGCATTTT	CASSSGGGHGNQPQHF
-	-	TRBJ2-2	TRBV5-1	TGCGCCAGCAGCTTTCAGGGGCCCGGGGAGCTGTTTTTT	CASSFQGPGELFF